Shown below are 4 T cell receptor beta chains from a single sample sequenced in a study of blood T cell repertoires in COVID-19 (dated by TCRdb to the early 2020s). The library was prepared using the immunoSEQ multiplex PCR assay. The source is immuneACCESS, and TCRdb retained only in-frame sequences with V and J called. Part of the clones is not carried over; for the studies checked, unresolved V genes explain less than half of this, and the remainder is unexplained. The sample table holds some 97,000 clones, of which around 85% were seen once. The ten biggest clones cover 13% of the sample. The sequencing input was peripheral blood. Receptors originate from a human donor in a cohort sampled during active COVID-19.

The CDR3 DNA follows: TGTGCCAGCAGTTTTGGACAGAACACTGAAGCTTTCTTT. Translating gives CASSFGQNTEAFF. The rearrangement uses TRBV6-6 and TRBJ1-1, with TRBD1 as a possible D gene (5 bases). Germline V lookup: CDR1 MNHNY, CDR2 SVGAGI (reference sequence). The CDR3 runs to 13 residues. Trimming pared 4 bases from V and 1 base from J, leaving 7 bases between.

This chain uses TRBV19 with TRBJ1-5; 7 bases align to TRBD1. CDR1 and CDR2 from the germline V gene are LNHDA and SQIVND (reference sequence). V was clipped by 5 bases and J by 4 bases; unmatched bases: 5. CDR3 size: 14 residues. The CDR3 nucleotides are TGTGCCAGTAGTGTTGACAGGGAGAATCAGCCCCAGCATTTT. Translated, it gives CASSVDRENQPQHF.

The chain employs TRBV7-9 and TRBJ2-1; 11 nucleotides match TRBD2. V trimming: 2 bases; J trimming: 0 bases; junction bases outside the gene matches: 3. The CDR3 loop spans 17 amino acids. The germline CDR1 and CDR2 sequences are SEHNR and FQNEAQ (reference sequence). The chain's CDR3 is CASSLILAGGSYNEQFF. The CDR3 DNA reads as TGTGCCAGCAGCTTAATCCTAGCGGGGGGCTCCTACAATGAGCAGTTCTTC. The full variable domain, rest sourced from reference TRBV7-9 and TRBJ2-1, is DTGVSQNPRHKITKRGQNVTFRCDPISEHNRLYWYRQTLGQGPEFLTYFQNEAQLEKSRLLSDRFSAERPKGSFSTLEIQRTEQGDSAMYLCASSLILAGGSYNEQFFGPGTRLTVL.

The rearrangement joins TRBV5-4 to TRBJ2-7; unclear D gene. Germline loops: CDR1 SGHNT, CDR2 YYREEE (reference sequence). The CDR3 is made up of 12 amino acids. Trimming pared 0 bases from V and 3 bases from J, leaving 4 bases between. In DNA, the CDR3 is TGTGCCAGCAGCTTGGACAACTACGAGCAGTACTTC. It yields the protein CASSLDNYEQYF.